The T cell receptor beta chain described here comes from a study of identical twins. TCRdb re-derived calls from the 5' RACE reads in MiXCR, one entry per CDR3 protein. The data hold some 570,000 distinct CDR3 sequences, with more than 20% observed a single time. Study-level results: With abundant cord blood beta clonotypes, insertions were fewer; memory repertoires showed no such pattern. Monozygotic twins shared more out-of-frame TCR alpha than recombination models predicted.

This clonotype was seen only a few times. Its cognate antigen is unknown. CDR1 MDHEN and CDR2 SYDVKM come from the germline V gene. The V end lost 3 bases, the J end lost 6 bases, and 15 bases lay between the germline ends. The CDR3 is 14 amino acids. The same data also went into a second study, on yellow fever vaccine responses in identical twins.

Sequences were obtained from CD4+ T cells sorted from blood. The clonotype comes from a woman under 30 in good health. This chain links TRBV28 with TRBJ2-7; a possible D gene is TRBD1 (6 bases). DNA of the CDR3: TGTGCCAGCAGTTTGAGCCGGCAGGGGAGCGAGCAGTACTTC. Translated: CASSLSRQGSEQYF.